This TCR beta chain stems from a study of blood T cell repertoires in COVID-19. On the study more broadly: Material from acute and convalescent COVID-19 was sourced from the United States, Italy and Spain.

Under the authors' procedure: Scientists estimated how many nucleated cells there were by amplifying reference gene primers. Profiled with immunoSEQ multiplex PCR; TCRdb holds only in-frame clones, not every one. The V and J calls and clone size are taken from that table; D and trimming were inferred from the DNA. The sample lists fewer than 300,000 clones; roughly 90% were seen once. CDR3 length: 16 amino acids. V was cut by 10 bases and J by 2 bases, with 20 bases left in between. From germline, CDR1 is LNHDA and CDR2 SQIVND (reference sequence). This TCR derives from a woman aged 25-40 years with COVID-19, enrolled during active disease. The source material was peripheral blood. The chain carries TRBV19 and TRBJ2-2, with D possibly being TRBD2 (5 bases). The chain's CDR3 is CATRRVVRENTGELFF. In nucleotides, the CDR3 is TGTGCCACCCGGCGGGTGGTTCGGGAAAACACCGGGGAGCTGTTTTTT.